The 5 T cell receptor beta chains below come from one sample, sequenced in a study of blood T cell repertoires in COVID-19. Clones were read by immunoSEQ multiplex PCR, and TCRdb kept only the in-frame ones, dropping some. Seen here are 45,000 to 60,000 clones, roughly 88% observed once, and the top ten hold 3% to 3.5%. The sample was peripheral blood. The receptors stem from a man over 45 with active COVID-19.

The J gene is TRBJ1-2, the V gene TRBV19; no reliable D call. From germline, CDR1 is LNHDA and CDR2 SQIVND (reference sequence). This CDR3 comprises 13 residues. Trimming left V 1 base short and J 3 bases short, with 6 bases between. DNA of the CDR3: TGTGCCAGTAGTATAGGGCGGCACTATGGCTACACCTTC. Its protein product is CASSIGRHYGYTF.

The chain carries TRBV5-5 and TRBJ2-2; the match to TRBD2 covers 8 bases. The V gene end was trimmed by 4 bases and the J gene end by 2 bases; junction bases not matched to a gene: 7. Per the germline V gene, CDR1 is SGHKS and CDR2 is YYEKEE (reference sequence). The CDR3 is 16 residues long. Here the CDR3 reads CASSDLAGLNTGELFF. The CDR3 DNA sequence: TGTGCCAGCAGCGACCTAGCGGGCCTTAACACCGGGGAGCTGTTTTTT.

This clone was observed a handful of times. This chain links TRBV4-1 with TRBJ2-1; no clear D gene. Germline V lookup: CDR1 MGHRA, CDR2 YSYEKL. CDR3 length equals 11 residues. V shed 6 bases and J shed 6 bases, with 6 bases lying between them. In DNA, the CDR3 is TGCGCCAGCAGGGAGAGCAATGAGCAGTTCTTC. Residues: CASRESNEQFF.

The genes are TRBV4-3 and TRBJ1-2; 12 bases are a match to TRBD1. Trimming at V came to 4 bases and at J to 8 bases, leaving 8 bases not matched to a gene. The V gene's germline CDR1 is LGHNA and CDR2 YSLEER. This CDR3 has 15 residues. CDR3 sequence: CASSPGTGGQEGYTF. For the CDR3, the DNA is TGCGCCAGCAGCCCTGGGACAGGGGGCCAGGAAGGCTACACCTTC.

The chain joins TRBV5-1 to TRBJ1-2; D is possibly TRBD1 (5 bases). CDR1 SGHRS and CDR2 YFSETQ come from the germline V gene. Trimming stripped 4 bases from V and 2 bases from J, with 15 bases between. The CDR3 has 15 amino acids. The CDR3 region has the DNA TGCGCCAGCAGCCCAGGGCCAGGGATCAACTATGGCTACACCTTC. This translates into CASSPGPGINYGYTF.